Sequencing of this T cell receptor (beta chain) was carried out in a study of cytomegalovirus exposure and HLA in healthy donors. General study results and limits: A cluster of highly shared sequence variants was likely a sequencing artifact. Cytomegalovirus association was assigned to around 150 TCR beta chains.

PCR used 60 Vbeta primers and 13 Jbeta primers. Libraries were prepared by immunoSEQ multiplex PCR; TCRdb keeps only in-frame clonotypes and omits some of them. The sample gives 100,000 to 150,000 clones, over 60% of which show up once; roughly 3.9% is in the top ten. Details on this clone: Its antigen is currently unknown.

Germline V lookup: CDR1 MNHEY, CDR2 SMNVEV (reference sequence). This CDR3 comprises 13 residues. Deletions cut 3 bases from V and 7 bases from J, with 10 bases between. The sample consisted of PBMCs. The receptor was derived from a male donor in good health and CMV-seropositive. The genes are TRBV27 and TRBJ2-1, with D possibly TRBD1 on 5 matching bases. The CDR3 region has the DNA TGTGCCAGCAGTTTGCCAGGGTTGAATGAGCAGTTCTTC. Its translation: CASSLPGLNEQFF.